This record covers a single T cell receptor (beta chain). The sample comes from a study of blood T cell repertoires in COVID-19. Across the study: The study drew acute and convalescent COVID-19 samples from the United States, Italy and Spain. PBMCs, B-cell-depleted T cells, or T cells provided the cDNA or gDNA that made up the material.

V trimming: 4 bases; J trimming: 4 bases; junction bases outside the gene matches: 12. Germline V CDR1 and CDR2: SGHNT, YYREEE (reference sequence). CDR3 length equals 18 residues. Per the study methods: The authors estimated nucleated cell counts from reference gene primer amplification. Libraries were prepared by immunoSEQ multiplex PCR; TCRdb keeps only in-frame clonotypes and omits some of them. That table is the source of V, J and clone size, and D and trimming were worked out from the DNA. The data contain approximately 150,000 clones, roughly 80% of them seen just once; the ten biggest clones take up around 4.8%.

The sequenced sample consisted of peripheral blood. The TCR was taken from a human donor in a cohort sampled during active COVID-19. The rearrangement links TRBV5-4 to TRBJ2-6; 9 nucleotides match TRBD1. CDR3 loop: CASSTPGQGREGANVLTF. DNA for the CDR3: TGTGCCAGCAGCACTCCGGGACAGGGAAGAGAAGGGGCCAACGTCCTGACTTTC.